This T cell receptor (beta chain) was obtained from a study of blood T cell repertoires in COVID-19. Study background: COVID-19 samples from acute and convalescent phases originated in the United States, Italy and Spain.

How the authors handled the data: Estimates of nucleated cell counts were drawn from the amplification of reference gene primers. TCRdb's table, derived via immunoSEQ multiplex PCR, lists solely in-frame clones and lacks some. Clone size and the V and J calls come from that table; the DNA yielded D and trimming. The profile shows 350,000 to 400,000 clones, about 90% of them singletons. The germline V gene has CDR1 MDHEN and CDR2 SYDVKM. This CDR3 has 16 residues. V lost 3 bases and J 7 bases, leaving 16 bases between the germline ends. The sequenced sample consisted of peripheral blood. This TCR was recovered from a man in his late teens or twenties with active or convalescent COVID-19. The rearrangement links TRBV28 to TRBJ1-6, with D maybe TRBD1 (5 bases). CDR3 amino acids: CASSFPRAVGNSPLHF. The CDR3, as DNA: TGTGCCAGCAGTTTCCCCAGGGCCGTAGGGAATTCACCCCTCCACTTT.